Below are 20 T cell receptor beta chains sequenced from a single sample in a study of beta chain features in type 1 diabetes. Expressed TCRB transcripts were sequenced because the isolated RNA had all been reverse transcribed beforehand. Profiled with immunoSEQ multiplex PCR; TCRdb holds only in-frame clones, not every one. This sample has approximately 140,000 clones, with around 50% found just once. Sequenced material: Tregs from blood. Receptor source: a man between 18 and 29 years old in good health.

This clone was seen more than once but under ten times. The chain links TRBV29-1 to TRBJ2-7; maybe TRBD2 (6 bases). Germline values: CDR1 SQVTM, CDR2 ANQGSEA. Trimming pared 5 bases from V and 3 bases from J, leaving 17 bases between. The CDR3 has 14 amino acids. The CDR3 DNA sequence: TGCAGCGTTCGAAGCGGGCGGATAGGCTACGAGCAGTACTTC. Translating it yields CSVRSGRIGYEQYF.

The V gene is TRBV29-1, the J gene TRBJ1-3, with D possibly TRBD1 on 5 matching bases. V lost 6 bases and J 0 bases, leaving 12 bases between the germline ends. CDR3 length equals 14 residues. The germline V gene encodes CDR1 SQVTM and CDR2 ANQGSEA. CDR3 loop: CSVRSQGSGNTIYF. In DNA form, the CDR3 reads TGCAGCGTCAGGTCCCAGGGCTCTGGAAACACCATATATTTT.

In its sample, this clone was seen a few times. The chain employs TRBV30 and TRBJ1-2; D remains ambiguous. This CDR3 comprises 15 residues. The germline V gene encodes CDR1 GTSNPN and CDR2 SVGIG (reference sequence). Trimming removed 3 bases from V and 2 bases from J, with 16 bases in between. CDR3: CAWRPPGRGNYGYTF. In nucleotides, the CDR3 is TGTGCCTGGAGGCCTCCCGGGCGGGGAAACTATGGCTACACCTTC.

This clone was observed a few times. This chain uses TRBV7-9 with TRBJ1-1; no reliable D call. V shed 0 bases and J shed 3 bases, with 8 bases lying between them. CDR3 length equals 14 residues. Germline CDR1 is SEHNR and CDR2 is FQNEAQ (reference sequence). The CDR3 nucleotides read TGTGCCAGCAGCTTAGCGGTGGGAGACACTGAAGCTTTCTTT. It specifies CASSLAVGDTEAFF.

This clone was observed a few times. The chain recombines TRBV28 with TRBJ2-5; maybe TRBD2 (6 bases). CDR1 is MDHEN and CDR2 is SYDVKM in the germline V gene. This CDR3 is 14 amino acids long. The germline V and J ends were trimmed by 7 bases and 1 base, with 13 bases remaining between them. CDR3 sequence reads: CASTGGKIQETQYF. CDR3 DNA: TGTGCCAGCACCGGGGGTAAGATCCAAGAGACCCAGTACTTC.

This clone was found once. The chain uses TRBV10-3 and TRBJ1-1; D remains unclear. Trimming pared 11 bases from V and 0 bases from J, leaving 13 bases between. CDR1 is ENHRY, CDR2 SYGVKD, per germline. The CDR3 runs to 13 residues. CDR3 in DNA: TGTGCCGTTCTTACAGAATTGAACACTGAAGCTTTCTTT. Translation: CAVLTELNTEAFF.

V gene TRBV28 combines with J gene TRBJ2-1; D is possibly TRBD1 (5 bases). The CDR3 is made up of 11 amino acids. Germline assignment: CDR1 MDHEN and CDR2 SYDVKM. The V end was cut by 5 bases, the J end by 12 bases, with 11 bases between. CDR3 sequence (DNA): TGTGCCAGCAGTCTCCAGGGAAGGCAGTTCTTC. Translating gives CASSLQGRQFF.

V and J are TRBV6-6 and TRBJ2-1; D perhaps matches TRBD2 (5 bases). Trimming stripped 2 bases from V and 6 bases from J, with 8 bases between. The length of the CDR3 is 13 residues. Germline V gene sequence: CDR1 MNHNY, CDR2 SVGAGI (reference sequence). The CDR3 DNA is TGTGCCAGCAGTTACGGGGAGCGCAATGAGCAGTTCTTC. This encodes CASSYGERNEQFF.

The chain uses TRBV19 and TRBJ1-2, with D perhaps TRBD1 (6 bases). This CDR3 region has 20 residues. CDR1 is LNHDA, CDR2 SQIVND, per germline (reference sequence). With 4 bases removed from V and 5 bases from J, the gap between germline ends came to 32 bases. CDR3 in amino acids: CASSTPERRGGLAHRYGYTF. The CDR3, as DNA: TGTGCCAGTAGTACTCCTGAAAGGCGCGGGGGCCTCGCCCATCGATATGGCTACACCTTC.

There are a few counts of this clone. The genes are TRBV6-6 and TRBJ2-3; D is possibly TRBD2 (5 bases). The CDR3 sequence is 13 residues long. Germline V lookup: CDR1 MNHNY, CDR2 SVGAGI (reference sequence). With 7 bases removed from V and 0 bases from J, the gap between germline ends came to 8 bases. The CDR3 region has the DNA TGTGCCAGCACCCAGCGGAGCACAGATACGCAGTATTTT. It encodes CASTQRSTDTQYF.

This clone was seen once. This rearrangement joins TRBV6-6 to TRBJ2-1; 12 bases agree with TRBD2. V gave up 7 bases and J gave up 9 bases; unmatched junction bases: 7. CDR3 length: 14 amino acids. Germline CDR1 and CDR2: MNHNY and SVGAGI (reference sequence). The CDR3 DNA reads TGTGCCAGCACCTATCCGGGACTAGCGGGTGAGCAGTTCTTC. It yields the protein CASTYPGLAGEQFF.

This clone was recorded a few times. The chain joins TRBV5-1 to TRBJ2-1, with D hard to call. Per germline, CDR1 SGHRS and CDR2 YFSETQ. Deletions cut 0 bases from V and 3 bases from J, with 7 bases between. The CDR3 runs to 14 residues. Here the CDR3 DNA reads TGCGCCAGCAGCTTGGGACACGGCTACAATGAGCAGTTCTTC. Its translation: CASSLGHGYNEQFF.

The table lists this clone with a count of one. CDR3 residues: CASRSWGGLNEQFF. In nucleotides, the CDR3 is TGTGCCAGCAGGTCCTGGGGGGGCCTCAATGAGCAGTTCTTC. The chain joins TRBV6-5 to TRBJ2-1, with TRBD2 as a possible D gene (7 bases). This CDR3 spans 14 amino acids. Germline CDR1 and CDR2: MNHEY and SVGAGI. With 6 bases removed from V and 6 bases from J, the gap between germline ends came to 15 bases.

This chain joins TRBV5-1 and TRBJ1-2, with a weak D call TRBD1 (6 bases). Germline V gives CDR1 SGHRS, CDR2 YFSETQ. Trimming took 7 bases from V and 4 from J, leaving 17 bases between them. CDR3 length: 14 amino acids. The DNA of the CDR3 is TGCGCCAGCGGCATCCGGGACACCTCCTATGGCTACACCTTC. Protein product: CASGIRDTSYGYTF.

The CDR3 region is CASSPRVPTEAFF. As DNA, the CDR3 is TGTGCCAGCAGCCCCAGGGTACCCACTGAAGCTTTCTTT. The chain recombines TRBV25-1 with TRBJ1-1; D may be TRBD1 (5 bases). V was trimmed by 6 bases and J by 4 bases, leaving 12 bases between them. The CDR3 runs 13 residues. Looked up from germline, CDR1 is MGHDK and CDR2 is SYGVNS. Full variable domain (rest looked up from reference TRBV25-1 and TRBJ1-1): EADIYQTPRYLVIGTGKKITLECSQTMGHDKMYWYQQDPGMELHLIHYSYGVNSTEKGDLSSESTVSRIRTEHFPLTLESARPSHTSQYLCASSPRVPTEAFFGQGTRLTVV.

The sample holds a few counts of this clone. Other DNA sequences in this specimen translate into the identical CDR3. The rearrangement joins TRBV4-3 to TRBJ2-5; 8 bases are a match to TRBD2. V lost 0 bases, J lost 2 bases, and 11 bases stayed unmatched. The V gene's germline CDR1 is LGHNA and CDR2 YSLEER. The CDR3 spans 18 residues. CDR3 amino acids: CASSQDLFVAGTQETQYF. The CDR3 coding sequence is TGCGCCAGCAGCCAAGATCTCTTCGTAGCGGGGACTCAAGAGACCCAGTACTTC.

This clone was counted once. V gene TRBV10-3 combines with J gene TRBJ2-5, with TRBD1 as a possible D gene (6 bases). Germline CDR1 and CDR2: ENHRY and SYGVKD. V was clipped by 0 bases and J by 4 bases, with 12 bases between them. The CDR3 extends over 15 amino acids. As DNA, the CDR3 is TGTGCCATCAGTGAGTCGACGCAGGGGAGAGAGACCCAGTACTTC. Its translation: CAISESTQGRETQYF.

The chain recombines TRBV6-1 with TRBJ2-5; the D gene is possibly TRBD2 (5 bases). The CDR3 is 15 amino acids. Germline V gene lookup returns CDR1 MNHNS and CDR2 SASEGT. Trimming removed 1 base at V and 5 bases at J, with 14 bases between. The CDR3 sequence is CASSEGAREGETQYF. CDR3 DNA sequence: TGTGCCAGCAGTGAAGGGGCACGGGAAGGCGAGACCCAGTACTTC.

This chain joins TRBV4-2 and TRBJ1-1, with unresolved D. The CDR3 totals 13 residues. The germline CDR1 and CDR2 sequences are LGHNA and YNFKEQ. Trimming pared 5 bases from V and 1 base from J, leaving 8 bases between. CDR3 protein: CASSVQQNTEAFF. The CDR3 nucleotides are TGTGCCAGCAGCGTACAGCAGAACACTGAAGCTTTCTTT.

The rearrangement links TRBV5-8 to TRBJ2-7; no clear D gene. V lost 1 base, J lost 6 bases, and 8 bases lay in between. The CDR3 loop spans 12 amino acids. From germline, CDR1 is SGHTS and CDR2 YDEGEE. CDR3 in amino acids: CASSLTSGEQYF. CDR3 nucleotide sequence: TGTGCCAGCAGCTTGACCTCAGGCGAGCAGTACTTC.